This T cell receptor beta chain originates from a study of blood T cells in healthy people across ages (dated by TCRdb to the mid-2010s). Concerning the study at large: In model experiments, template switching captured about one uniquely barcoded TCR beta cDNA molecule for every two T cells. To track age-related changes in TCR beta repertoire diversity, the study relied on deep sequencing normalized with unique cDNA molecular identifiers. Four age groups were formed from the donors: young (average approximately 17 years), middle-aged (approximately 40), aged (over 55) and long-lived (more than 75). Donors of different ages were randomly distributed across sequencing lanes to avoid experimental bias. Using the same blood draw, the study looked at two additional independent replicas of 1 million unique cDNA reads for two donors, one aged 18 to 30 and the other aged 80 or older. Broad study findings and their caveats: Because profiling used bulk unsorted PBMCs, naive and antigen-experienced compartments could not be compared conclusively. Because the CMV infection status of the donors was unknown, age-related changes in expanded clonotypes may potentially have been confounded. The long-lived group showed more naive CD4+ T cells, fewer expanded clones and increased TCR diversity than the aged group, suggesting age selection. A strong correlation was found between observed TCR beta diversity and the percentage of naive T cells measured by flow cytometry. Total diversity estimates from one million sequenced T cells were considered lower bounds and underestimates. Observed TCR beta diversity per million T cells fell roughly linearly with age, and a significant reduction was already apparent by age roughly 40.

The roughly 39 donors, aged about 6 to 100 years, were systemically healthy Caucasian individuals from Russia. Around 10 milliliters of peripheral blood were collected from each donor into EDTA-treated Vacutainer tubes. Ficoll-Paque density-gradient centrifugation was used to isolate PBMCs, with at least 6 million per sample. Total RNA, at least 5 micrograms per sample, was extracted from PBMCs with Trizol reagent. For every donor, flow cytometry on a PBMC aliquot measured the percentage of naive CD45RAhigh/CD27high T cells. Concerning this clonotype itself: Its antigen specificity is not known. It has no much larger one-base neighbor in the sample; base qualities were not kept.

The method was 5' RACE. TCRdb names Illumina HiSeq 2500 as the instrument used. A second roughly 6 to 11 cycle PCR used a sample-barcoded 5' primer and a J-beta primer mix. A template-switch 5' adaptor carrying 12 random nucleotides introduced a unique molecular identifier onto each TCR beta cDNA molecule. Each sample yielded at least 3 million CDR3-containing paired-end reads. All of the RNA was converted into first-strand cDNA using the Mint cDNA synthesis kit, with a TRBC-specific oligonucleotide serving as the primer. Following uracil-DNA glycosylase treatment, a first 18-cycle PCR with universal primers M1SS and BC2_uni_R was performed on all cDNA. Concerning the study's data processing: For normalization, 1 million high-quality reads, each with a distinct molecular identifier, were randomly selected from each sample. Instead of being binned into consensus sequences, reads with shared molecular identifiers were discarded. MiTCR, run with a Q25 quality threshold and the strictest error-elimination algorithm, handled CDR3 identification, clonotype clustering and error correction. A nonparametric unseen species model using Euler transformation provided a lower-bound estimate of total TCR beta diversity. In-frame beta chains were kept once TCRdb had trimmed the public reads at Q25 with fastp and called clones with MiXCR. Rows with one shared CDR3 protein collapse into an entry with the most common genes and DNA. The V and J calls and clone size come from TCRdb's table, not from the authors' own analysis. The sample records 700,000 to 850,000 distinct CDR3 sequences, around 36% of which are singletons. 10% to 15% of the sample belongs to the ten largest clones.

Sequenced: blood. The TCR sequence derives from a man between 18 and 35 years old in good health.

The CDR3 has the sequence CASTKTTSSYNEQFF. The sequenced DNA is TGCGCCAGCACCAAGACAACCAGCTCCTACAATGAGCAGTTCTTC. The chain is assembled from TRBV5-1 and TRBJ2-1; the D gene cannot be named for sure. V sheds 6 bases and J sheds 0 bases, leaving 13 bases between their ends. Its CDR3 holds 15 amino acids, cysteine through phenylalanine. The entry retains the CDR3 DNA only, 45 bases that are in frame from base 1. CDR1 and CDR2, per the germline V gene, are SGHRS and YFSETQ.